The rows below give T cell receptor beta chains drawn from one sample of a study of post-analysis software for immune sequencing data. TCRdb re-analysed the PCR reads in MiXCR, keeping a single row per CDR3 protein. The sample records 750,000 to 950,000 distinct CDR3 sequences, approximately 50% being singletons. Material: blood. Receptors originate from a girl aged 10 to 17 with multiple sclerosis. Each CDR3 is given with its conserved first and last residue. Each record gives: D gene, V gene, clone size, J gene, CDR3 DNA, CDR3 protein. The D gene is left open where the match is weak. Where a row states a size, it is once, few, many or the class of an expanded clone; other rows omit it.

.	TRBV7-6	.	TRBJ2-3	TGTGCCAGCAGTTCTAACGGTCCCGGAGGGGTTGGGGATACGCAGTATTTT	CASSSNGPGGVGDTQYF
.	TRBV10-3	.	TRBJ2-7	TGTGCCATCAGGTCAGGGAACCATGAGCAGTACTTC	CAIRSGNHEQYF
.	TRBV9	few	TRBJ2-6	TGTGCCAGCAGCCCTCAGTCGGAGGTTATTGGGGCCAACGTCCTGACTTTC	CASSPQSEVIGANVLTF
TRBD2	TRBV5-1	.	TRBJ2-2	TGCGCCAGCAGCTCGGGACTAAGCACGAACACCGGGGAGCTGTTTTTT	CASSSGLSTNTGELFF
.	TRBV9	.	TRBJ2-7	TGTGCCAGCAGCGTAGCTCTGGGGAGCGAGCAGTACTTC	CASSVALGSEQYF
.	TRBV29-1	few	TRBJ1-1	TGCAGCGTTGACCCCGGGGGCACTGAAGCTTTCTTT	CSVDPGGTEAFF
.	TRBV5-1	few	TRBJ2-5	TGCGCCAGCAGCTTGGACAGCTCCCAAGAGACCCAGTACTTC	CASSLDSSQETQYF
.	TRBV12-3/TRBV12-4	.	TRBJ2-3	TGTGCCAGCATCATGGGGGCTAGTTCCGATACGCAGTATTTT	CASIMGASSDTQYF
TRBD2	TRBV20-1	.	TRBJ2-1	TGCAGTGCTAGTTACCCGGGACTACTCTCCAATGAGCAGTTCTTC	CSASYPGLLSNEQFF
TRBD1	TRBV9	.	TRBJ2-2	TGTGCCAGCAGCGTAGTGCTAGGGACAGGTCCCACCGGGGAGCGGTTTTTT	CASSVVLGTGPTGERFF
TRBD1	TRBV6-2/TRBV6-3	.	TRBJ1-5	TGTGCCAGCAGCCCAGGACAGGGTGGTGATCAGCCCCAGCATTTT	CASSPGQGGDQPQHF
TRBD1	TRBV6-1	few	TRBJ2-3	TGTGCCAGTAGGATGACAGGGGGCGGTGCAGATACGCAGTATTTT	CASRMTGGGADTQYF
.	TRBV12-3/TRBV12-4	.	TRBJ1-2	TGTGCCAGCAGTTTACTTTTGACGGCAAACTATGGCTACACCTTC	CASSLLLTANYGYTF
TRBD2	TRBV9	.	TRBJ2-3	TGTGCCAGCAGCGTAGGCCCAGCGGGGGGAAAGTATTTT	CASSVGPAGGKYF
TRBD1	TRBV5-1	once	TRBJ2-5	TGCGCCAGCAGCCTTACCGGGACAGGGGATGGGACCCAGTACTTC	CASSLTGTGDGTQYF
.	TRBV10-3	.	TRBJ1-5	TGTGCCATCAGCCGGAAAGGGGGGACTAATCAGCCCCAGCATTTT	CAISRKGGTNQPQHF
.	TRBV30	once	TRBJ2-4	TGTGCCTGGAGTCTAGCGACAGGGTCCCAAAACATTCAGTACTTC	CAWSLATGSQNIQYF
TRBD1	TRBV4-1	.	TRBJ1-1	TGCGCCAGCAGCCTGTCCGGGAGGGGACAGAATACGAACACTGAAGCTTTCTTT	CASSLSGRGQNTNTEAFF
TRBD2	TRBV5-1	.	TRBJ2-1	TGCGCCAGCAGCTCTAGCGGGAGGGAGCAGTTCTTC	CASSSSGREQFF
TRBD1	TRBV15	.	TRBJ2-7	TGTGCCACCAGCAGAGAAATCGGGGGACAGGGTTACGGCGAGCAGTACTTC	CATSREIGGQGYGEQYF
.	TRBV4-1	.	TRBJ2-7	TGCGCCAGCAGCCAAGATGGGGGAGGATCCAGCGAGCAGTACTTC	CASSQDGGGSSEQYF
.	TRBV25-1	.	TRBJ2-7	TGTGCCAGCAGTGTAGGGACATGGGCCTACGAGCAGTACTTC	CASSVGTWAYEQYF
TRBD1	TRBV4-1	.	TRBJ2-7	TGCGCCAGCAGCCAAGATGGGGACAGGGGGCGTATGAACGAGCAGTACTTC	CASSQDGDRGRMNEQYF
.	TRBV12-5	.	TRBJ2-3	TGTGCTAGTGGTTTCCGTAGTGGAGATACGCAGTATTTT	CASGFRSGDTQYF
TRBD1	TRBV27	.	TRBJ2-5	TGTGCCAGCAGTCCCGAGACAGGGTGGAGAGAGACCCAGTACTTC	CASSPETGWRETQYF
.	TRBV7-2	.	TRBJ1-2	TGTGCCAGCAGCTTAGTGCGGGCAGAGAATGGCTACACCTTC	CASSLVRAENGYTF
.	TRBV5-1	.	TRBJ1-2	TGCGCCAGCAGCCGATACACCAGGGGACTCCGGGATGGCTACACCTTC	CASSRYTRGLRDGYTF
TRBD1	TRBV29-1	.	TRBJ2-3	TGCAGCGTTTCACAGGGGACCACAGATACGCAGTATTTT	CSVSQGTTDTQYF